These 21 T cell receptor beta chains came from one sample sequenced in a study of CXCR4 blockade with PD-1 therapy in pancreatic cancer. Repertoires were generated with immunoSEQ multiplex PCR, while TCRdb's copy carries only in-frame clones and drops some. Seen here are several thousand clones, around 60% observed once, and the top ten hold 6.6%. The sequencing input was tumor tissue. The origin of the receptors is a human donor with pancreatic ductal adenocarcinoma.

Points on this clone: The junction departs from the called germline gene at one end, perhaps through a read error. This sequence joins TRBV19 and TRBJ1-2, with D possibly TRBD1 on 5 matching bases. The CDR3 totals 15 residues. Germline lookup yields CDR1 LNHDA and CDR2 SQIVND (reference sequence). The CDR3 protein is CASTPLRASNYGYTF. In DNA form, the CDR3 reads TGTGCCAGTACACCGCTCAGGGCTTCTAACTATGGCTACACTTTC.

This chain joins TRBV19 and TRBJ1-1; D is perhaps TRBD1 (5 bases). The CDR3 consists of 14 residues. Germline V gene data show CDR1 as LNHDA and CDR2 as SQIVND (reference sequence). Deletions cut 3 bases from V and 1 base from J, with 9 bases between. The CDR3 DNA follows: TGTGCCAGTAGTATCGGACACCGGAACACTGAAGCTTTCTTT. This sequence encodes CASSIGHRNTEAFF.

The chain combines TRBV29-1 with TRBJ2-1; D is unresolved. V shed 4 bases and J shed 5 bases, with 12 bases lying between them. The CDR3 loop spans 13 amino acids. Germline V gene data show CDR1 as SQVTM and CDR2 as ANQGSEA. The CDR3 here is CSVAPTPNNEQFF. In DNA, the CDR3 is TGCAGCGTTGCACCGACCCCCAACAATGAGCAGTTCTTC.

This clone was detected only a few times. This chain connects TRBV6-9 to TRBJ2-7; 7 bases are a match to TRBD1. Looked up from germline, CDR1 is MNHGY and CDR2 is SVAAGI. The CDR3 is 13 amino acids. V dropped 3 bases and J dropped 4; count of bases not matched to a gene: 3. The CDR3 DNA sequence: TGTGCCAGCAGTTACCTACAGGGGTACGAGCAGTACTTC. Protein: CASSYLQGYEQYF.

The gene calls are TRBV18 and TRBJ1-1; TRBD1 matches 7 bases. Germline loops: CDR1 KGHSH, CDR2 LQKENI. Germline trimming cut 6 bases from V and 8 bases from J; bases unmatched to any gene: 12. This CDR3 is 14 amino acids long. The CDR3, as DNA: TGTGCCAGCTCCCTAGACAGGGTTAGCACGGAAGCTTTCTTT. This translates into CASSLDRVSTEAFF.

The chain is built from TRBV6-8 and TRBJ1-4, with D perhaps TRBD1 (5 bases). V lost 6 bases and J 7 bases, leaving 12 bases between the germline ends. Germline V gene data show CDR1 as MNHGY and CDR2 as SAAAGT. This CDR3 is built from 13 residues. This chain's CDR3 is CASSRNGGEKLFF. CDR3 bases: TGTGCCAGCAGCCGAAACGGGGGTGAAAAACTGTTTTTT.

This clone was detected a few times. The chain joins TRBV19 to TRBJ1-1; 8 nucleotides align to TRBD1. The CDR3 is 12 residues long. Germline V CDR1 and CDR2: LNHDA, SQIVND (reference sequence). Trimming at V came to 8 bases and at J to 5 bases, leaving 4 bases not matched to a gene. CDR3 loop: CASARDRTEAFF. The CDR3 DNA reads as TGTGCCAGTGCCCGGGACAGGACTGAAGCTTTCTTT.

V and J are TRBV28 and TRBJ2-7; 10 bases fit TRBD1. Unmatched junction bases numbered 9, after V lost 5 bases and J lost 5 bases. Germline V gene lookup returns CDR1 MDHEN and CDR2 SYDVKM. The CDR3 runs 15 residues. The CDR3 loop is CASSASGTGVHEQYF. The DNA for the CDR3 is TGTGCCAGCAGTGCGTCCGGGACAGGGGTCCACGAGCAGTACTTC.

The J gene is TRBJ2-5, the V gene TRBV15; D gene uncertain. Germline V gene sequence: CDR1 LNHNV, CDR2 YYDKDF (reference sequence). The V gene lost 3 bases and the J gene lost 0 bases, with 11 bases spanning the gap. The length of the CDR3 is 15 residues. CDR3: CATSRKATDQETQYF. Here the CDR3 DNA reads TGTGCCACCAGCAGGAAGGCGACCGACCAAGAGACCCAGTACTTC.

The chain joins TRBV28 to TRBJ2-7; D is unresolved. The CDR3 spans 12 residues. The V gene's germline CDR1 is MDHEN and CDR2 SYDVKM. The V and J ends lost 6 bases and 4 bases respectively, with 10 bases between them. CDR3 sequence: CASSGLSYEQYF. The CDR3 DNA follows: TGTGCCAGCAGCGGGCTTTCATACGAGCAGTACTTC.

The chain carries TRBV6-8 and TRBJ1-2; 7 positions agree with TRBD1. The V segment lost 6 bases and the J segment 3 bases; nucleotides outside the gene matches: 13. There are 16 residues in the CDR3. CDR1 MNHGY and CDR2 SAAAGT come from the germline V gene. Here the CDR3 DNA reads TGTGCCAGCAGCAACGCCGGGACAGAGACTCACTATGGCTACACCTTC. Translating it yields CASSNAGTETHYGYTF.

The chain has TRBV18 and TRBJ1-3, with 9 bases lining up with TRBD1. V lost 5 bases to trimming and J lost 1 base; unmatched junction nucleotides: 9. This CDR3 has 17 amino acids. Germline lookup yields CDR1 KGHSH and CDR2 LQKENI. Here the CDR3 reads CASSGQGFTRSGNTIYF. The CDR3 bases are TGTGCCAGCTCAGGACAGGGGTTTACACGATCTGGAAACACCATATATTTT.

The V call is TRBV6-7, the J call TRBJ1-2, with D possibly matching TRBD1 (5 bases). TRBV6-7 is known as an ORF, though its function is uncertain. This CDR3 has 15 amino acids. V was cut by 2 bases and J by 5 bases, with 15 bases left in between. CDR3 nucleotides: TGTGCCAGCAGTTACGACAGATCGACCCCGTATGGCTACACCTTC. It is translated as CASSYDRSTPYGYTF.

The chain uses TRBV23-1 and TRBJ2-7, with 8 bases fitting TRBD1. TRBV23-1 is treated as an ORF (open reading frame) with a function not yet certain. Trimming cost V 8 bases and J 1 base; bases outside gene matches: 16. The CDR3 totals 17 residues. CDR3 coding DNA: TGCGCCAGCTCTGACTTCGCCCCCGGACAGGGTTCCTACGAGCAGTACTTC. Its protein is CASSDFAPGQGSYEQYF.

This clone was found once. The chain couples TRBV29-1 to TRBJ2-7, with 9 positions matching TRBD1. The CDR3 covers 14 residues. Germline V gives CDR1 SQVTM, CDR2 ANQGSEA. V trimming: 2 bases; J trimming: 6 bases; junction bases outside the gene matches: 8. CDR3 amino acids: CSVESGDRVSEQYF. The CDR3 bases are TGCAGCGTTGAATCGGGGGACAGGGTTTCCGAGCAGTACTTC.

This chain joins TRBV18 and TRBJ2-1; D is possibly TRBD2 (6 bases). Germline assignment: CDR1 KGHSH and CDR2 LQKENI. Trimming removed 2 bases at V and 10 bases at J, with 9 bases between. The CDR3 length is 12 residues. The CDR3 bases are TGTGCCAGCTCACCAAGTAGCGGCGAGCAGTTCTTC. The encoded protein is CASSPSSGEQFF.

The sample holds a few counts of this clone. The rearrangement links TRBV14 to TRBJ2-5, with D unclear. Between the trimmed V and J ends, which lost 1 base and 4 bases, there was a span of 16 bases. The CDR3 consists of 16 residues. Germline V lookup: CDR1 SGHDN, CDR2 FVKESK. The CDR3: CASSQGLSSLPETQYF. CDR3 bases: TGTGCCAGCAGCCAAGGGCTATCTTCCCTCCCAGAGACCCAGTACTTC. The complete variable domain, with remaining parts taken from reference TRBV14 and TRBJ2-5, reads EAGVTQFPSHSVIEKGQTVTLRCDPISGHDNLYWYRRVMGKEIKFLLHFVKESKQDESGMPNNRFLAERTGGTYSTLKVQPAELEDSGVYFCASSQGLSSLPETQYFGPGTRLLVL.

This rearrangement joins TRBV15 to TRBJ2-2; maybe TRBD1 (8 bases). Trimming removed 3 bases from V and 5 bases from J, with 16 bases in between. The CDR3 length is 16 residues. Germline V lookup: CDR1 LNHNV, CDR2 YYDKDF (reference sequence). CDR3 nucleotides: TGTGCCACCAGCAGGTTCGCACAGGGGGGGACCGGGGAGCTGTTTTTT. Translated: CATSRFAQGGTGELFF.

This clone appeared a few times. This chain links TRBV9 with TRBJ1-1; 7 nucleotides match TRBD1. With 10 bases clipped from V and 0 bases from J, the junction kept 9 bases outside the gene matches. CDR1 and CDR2 from the germline V gene are SGDLS and YYNGEE. This CDR3 spans 14 amino acids. This CDR3 reads CAGGTAHMNTEAFF. In nucleotides, the CDR3 is TGTGCCGGGGGGACAGCTCATATGAACACTGAAGCTTTCTTT.

Comments on this clone: At one end the junction does not follow the germline gene, possibly because of a read error. Written as DNA, the CDR3 is TGTGCCAGTTCACGCGGGACAGTTGAAAAACTGTTTTTT. Translating gives CASSRGTVEKLFF. This chain connects TRBV18 to TRBJ1-4; the match to TRBD1 covers 7 bases. This CDR3 contains 13 residues. CDR1 is KGHSH and CDR2 is LQKENI in the germline V gene.

In this sample, this clone turned up a few times. The chain recombines TRBV28 with TRBJ1-5; D might be TRBD1 (5 bases). This CDR3 has 16 residues. V shed 7 bases and J shed 1 base, with 17 bases lying between them. Germline values: CDR1 MDHEN, CDR2 SYDVKM. CDR3 sequence: CASITAGQGSNQPQHF. The CDR3, as DNA: TGTGCCAGCATTACGGCGGGTCAGGGAAGCAATCAGCCCCAGCATTTT.